A single sample gave rise to the 8 T cell receptor beta chains below, sequenced in a study of technical replicates of blood from several donors. The assay was immunoSEQ multiplex PCR, and TCRdb's table has in-frame clones only and misses some. In the table there are about 84,000 clones, 93% of which are singletons. Material: T cells isolated from PBMCs. These receptors were obtained from a human donor in good health.

The V gene is TRBV5-1, the J gene TRBJ2-1; D possibly corresponds to TRBD1 (6 bases). Trimming left V 0 bases short and J 5 bases short, with 9 bases between. The germline CDR1 and CDR2 sequences are SGHRS and YFSETQ. The CDR3 totals 14 residues. The CDR3 bases are TGCGCCAGCAGCTTGGGACAGGAGAACAATGAGCAGTTCTTC. The encoded protein is CASSLGQENNEQFF. Using reference TRBV5-1 and TRBJ2-1 for the parts outside the CDR3, the full variable domain is KAGVTQTPRYLIKTRGQQVTLSCSPISGHRSVSWYQQTPGQGLQFLFEYFSETQRNKGNFPGRFSGRQFSNSRSEMNVSTLELGDSALYLCASSLGQENNEQFFGPGTRLTVL.

This chain uses TRBV7-8 with TRBJ1-2; 8 bases map to TRBD1. The CDR3 contains 17 residues. Germline V gene lookup returns CDR1 SGHVS and CDR2 FQNEAQ. Trimming removed 3 bases from V and 0 bases from J; junction bases left unmatched: 9. The CDR3 reads CASSFFQGQAPNYGYTF. DNA of the CDR3: TGTGCCAGCAGCTTCTTTCAGGGACAGGCCCCTAACTATGGCTACACCTTC.

The chain recombines TRBV9 with TRBJ2-7; TRBD1 aligns across 9 bases. This CDR3 spans 15 amino acids. V dropped 3 bases and J dropped 7; count of bases not matched to a gene: 11. CDR1 and CDR2 (germline): SGDLS, YYNGEE. The CDR3 DNA is TGTGCCAGCAGCGGCGGGGACAGGGCCGTTGAAGAGCAGTACTTC. Amino acids: CASSGGDRAVEEQYF.

This clone was recorded only once. This chain joins TRBV30 and TRBJ1-2, with 8 bases identical to TRBD1. CDR1 GTSNPN and CDR2 SVGIG come from the germline V gene (reference sequence). Germline trimming cut 0 bases from V and 7 bases from J; bases unmatched to any gene: 4. The CDR3 totals 13 residues. In DNA form, the CDR3 reads TGTGCCTGGAGTGTAAACAGGGGGGGTGGCTACACCTTC. Translation gives CAWSVNRGGGYTF. The variable domain in full, completed from reference TRBV30 and TRBJ1-2, reads SQTIHQWPATLVQPVGSPLSLECTVEGTSNPNLYWYRQAAGRGLQLLFYSVGIGQISSEVPQNLSASRPQDRQFILSSKKLLLSDSGFYLCAWSVNRGGGYTFGSGTRLTVV.

This sequence joins TRBV2 and TRBJ1-2; D uncertain. The CDR3 has 15 amino acids. The germline V and J ends were trimmed by 4 bases and 1 base, with 13 bases remaining between them. Germline CDR1 reads SNHLY; CDR2 reads FYNNEI. The CDR3 DNA reads TGTGCCAGCAGTGGAACACGACAAATTAACTATGGCTACACCTTC. Protein: CASSGTRQINYGYTF.

V and J are TRBV28 and TRBJ1-1; 7 nucleotides line up with TRBD1. Germline CDR1 is MDHEN and CDR2 is SYDVKM. J gave up 10 bases and V 6 bases, and 8 bases lay outside the gene matches. This CDR3 has 12 residues. The CDR3 here is CASSLTGEGAFF. DNA for the CDR3: TGTGCCAGCAGCCTAACAGGGGAAGGAGCTTTCTTT. Complete variable domain (other parts from reference TRBV28 and TRBJ1-1): DVKVTQSSRYLVKRTGEKVFLECVQDMDHENMFWYRQDPGLGLRLIYFSYDVKMKEKGDIPEGYSVSREKKERFSLILESASTNQTSMYLCASSLTGEGAFFGQGTRLTVV.

A few counts support this clone. The chain carries TRBV5-4 and TRBJ2-3, with D tentatively TRBD2 (7 bases). There are 19 residues in the CDR3. Trimming removed 4 bases from V and 2 bases from J, with 26 bases in between. Germline V gives CDR1 SGHNT, CDR2 YYREEE (reference sequence). CDR3 DNA sequence: TGTGCCAGCAGCAAGACGGGGGACTACAGGGTTACGGACACAGATACGCAGTATTTT. The encoded protein is CASSKTGDYRVTDTDTQYF.

Concerning this clone itself: At the DNA level, this CDR3 is encoded by other sequences in the same sample as well. CDR3 in amino acids: CASSLDGQGSYGYTF. The DNA of the CDR3 is TGCGCCAGCAGCTTGGACGGACAGGGATCCTATGGCTACACCTTC. This chain joins TRBV5-1 and TRBJ1-2; 8 positions match TRBD1. Germline V gene data show CDR1 as SGHRS and CDR2 as YFSETQ. The CDR3 totals 15 residues. V shed 0 bases and J 4 bases; nucleotides not matched to a gene: 5.